Following are 5 T cell receptor beta chains from one sample sequenced in a study of control samples from healthy donors and cancer patients. The assay was immunoSEQ multiplex PCR, and TCRdb's table has in-frame clones only and misses some. There are about 130,000 clones in the sample; over 75% occur only once, and roughly 3.2% lies in the top ten. Sequencing was performed on blood. The receptor source for this set is a man aged 45 to 65 in good health.

This chain links TRBV12-3 or TRBV12-4 with TRBJ1-1; D is unclear. V lost 4 bases to trimming and J lost 2 bases, with 8 bases between them. The CDR3 loop spans 13 amino acids. The CDR3 DNA follows: TGTGCCAGCAGTTCCGCCCTAAACACTGAAGCTTTCTTT. Encoded protein: CASSSALNTEAFF.

The chain combines TRBV11-2 with TRBJ2-1; 8 bases line up with TRBD1. The germline CDR1 and CDR2 sequences are SGHAT and FQNNGV. The CDR3 has 17 amino acids. The V segment lost 1 base and the J segment 0 bases; nucleotides outside the gene matches: 5. The CDR3 here is CASSLVPGQGSYNEQFF. Here the CDR3 DNA reads TGTGCCAGCAGCTTAGTTCCCGGACAGGGCTCCTACAATGAGCAGTTCTTC.

This clone was seen once. The chain has TRBV29-1 and TRBJ1-6, with 7 nucleotides matching TRBD1. Germline trimming cut 4 bases from V and 8 bases from J; bases unmatched to any gene: 5. The germline V gene encodes CDR1 SQVTM and CDR2 ANQGSEA. CDR3 length: 13 residues. The CDR3 DNA is TGCAGCGTTGCACAGGGGAGGGATTCACCCCTCCACTTT. Protein product: CSVAQGRDSPLHF.

This chain uses TRBV6-5 with TRBJ1-2, with 10 bases fitting TRBD1. V shed 2 bases and J 8 bases; nucleotides not matched to a gene: 11. This CDR3 is 16 amino acids long. Germline CDR1 MNHEY, CDR2 SVGAGI. The CDR3 loop is CASSYESGQGYSGYTF. In nucleotides, the CDR3 is TGTGCCAGCAGTTACGAATCGGGACAGGGGTATTCCGGCTACACCTTC.

V and J are TRBV10-2 and TRBJ2-2, with no clear D. Germline V gene sequence: CDR1 WSHSY, CDR2 SAAADI. V dropped 3 bases and J dropped 0 bases, with 11 bases sitting between them. This CDR3 is built from 16 residues. CDR3 sequence (DNA): TGCGCCAGCAGTGACCAGGCACCAGCGAACACCGGGGAGCTGTTTTTT. It specifies CASSDQAPANTGELFF.